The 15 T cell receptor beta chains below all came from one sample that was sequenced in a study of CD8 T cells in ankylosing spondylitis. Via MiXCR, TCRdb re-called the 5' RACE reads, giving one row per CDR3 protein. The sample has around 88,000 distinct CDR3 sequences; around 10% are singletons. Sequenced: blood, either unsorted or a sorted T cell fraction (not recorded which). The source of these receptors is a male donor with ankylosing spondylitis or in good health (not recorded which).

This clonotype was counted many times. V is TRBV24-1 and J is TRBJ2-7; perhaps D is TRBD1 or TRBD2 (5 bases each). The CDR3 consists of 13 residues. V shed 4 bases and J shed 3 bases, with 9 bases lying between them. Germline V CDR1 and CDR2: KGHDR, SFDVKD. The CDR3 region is CATSERDRYEQYF. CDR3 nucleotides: TGTGCCACCAGTGAGAGGGACCGCTACGAGCAGTACTTC.

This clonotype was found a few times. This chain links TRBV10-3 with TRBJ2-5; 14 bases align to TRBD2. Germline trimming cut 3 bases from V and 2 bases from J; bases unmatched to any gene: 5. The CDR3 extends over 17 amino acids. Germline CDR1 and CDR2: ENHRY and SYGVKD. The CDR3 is CAISDGTSGGTQETQYF. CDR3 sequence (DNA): TGTGCCATCAGTGATGGGACTAGCGGGGGAACACAAGAGACCCAGTACTTC.

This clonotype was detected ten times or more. DNA for the CDR3: TGTGCCAGCATCCCAAGGAAGTCAGCGGGGGTCTCCGGTGAGCAGTTCTTC. This codes for CASIPRKSAGVSGEQFF. This rearrangement joins TRBV6-1 to TRBJ2-1; 8 nucleotides line up with TRBD2. The V gene end was trimmed by 7 bases and the J gene end by 9 bases; junction bases not matched to a gene: 20. Germline loops: CDR1 MNHNS, CDR2 SASEGT. The CDR3 is 17 residues long.

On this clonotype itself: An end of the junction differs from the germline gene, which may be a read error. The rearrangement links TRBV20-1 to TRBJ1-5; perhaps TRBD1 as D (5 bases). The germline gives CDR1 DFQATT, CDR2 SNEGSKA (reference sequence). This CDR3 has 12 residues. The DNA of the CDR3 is TGCAGTGCTAAGAGGGGTAATCAGTCCCAGCATTTT. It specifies CSAKRGNQSQHF.

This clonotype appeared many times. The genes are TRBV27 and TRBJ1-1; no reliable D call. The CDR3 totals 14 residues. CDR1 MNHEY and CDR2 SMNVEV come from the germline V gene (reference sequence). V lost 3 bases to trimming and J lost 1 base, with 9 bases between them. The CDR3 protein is CASSLRLGNTEAFF. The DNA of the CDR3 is TGTGCCAGCAGTTTGAGGCTGGGGAACACTGAAGCTTTCTTT.

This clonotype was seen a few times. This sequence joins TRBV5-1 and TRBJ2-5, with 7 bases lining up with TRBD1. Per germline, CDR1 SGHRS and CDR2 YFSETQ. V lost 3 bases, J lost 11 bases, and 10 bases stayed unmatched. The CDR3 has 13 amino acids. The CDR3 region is CASSSLQGSLQYF. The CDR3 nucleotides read TGCGCCAGCAGCTCCTTACAGGGGAGCTTACAGTACTTC.

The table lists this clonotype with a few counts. The CDR3 region has the DNA TGTGCCAGCAGCAAAGTTGTCCCGGGACTCGTGGGGGAGACCCAGTACTTC. This gives the protein CASSKVVPGLVGETQYF. The chain couples TRBV21-1 to TRBJ2-5; the table names TRBD2, a call not compared with the DNA. TRBV21-1 is a listed pseudogene. This CDR3 comprises 17 residues.

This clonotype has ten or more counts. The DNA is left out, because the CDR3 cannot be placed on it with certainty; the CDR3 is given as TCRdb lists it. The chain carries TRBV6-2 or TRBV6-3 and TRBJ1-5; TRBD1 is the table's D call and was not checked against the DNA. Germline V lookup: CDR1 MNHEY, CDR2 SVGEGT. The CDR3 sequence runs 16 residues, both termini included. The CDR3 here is CASSFGPGASNQPQHF.

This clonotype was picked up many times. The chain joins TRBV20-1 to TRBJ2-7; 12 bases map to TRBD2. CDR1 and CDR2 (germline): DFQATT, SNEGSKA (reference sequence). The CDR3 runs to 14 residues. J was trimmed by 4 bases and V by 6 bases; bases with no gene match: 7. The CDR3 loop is CSAETSGGNYEQYF. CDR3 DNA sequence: TGCAGTGCGGAAACTAGCGGGGGGAATTACGAGCAGTACTTC.

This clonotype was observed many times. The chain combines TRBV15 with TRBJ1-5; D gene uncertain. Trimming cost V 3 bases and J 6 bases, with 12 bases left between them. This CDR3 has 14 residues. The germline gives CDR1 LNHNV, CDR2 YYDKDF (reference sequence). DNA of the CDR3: TGTGCCACCAGCAGGCAAGGGTTCAGTCAGCCCCAGCATTTT. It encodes CATSRQGFSQPQHF.

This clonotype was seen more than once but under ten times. The CDR3, as DNA: TGTGCCACCGGCAGGGCCCACCAGAACACTGAAGCTTTCTTT. Protein sequence: CATGRAHQNTEAFF. The V and J genes are TRBV19 and TRBJ1-1; maybe TRBD1 (5 bases). The germline CDR1 and CDR2 sequences are LNHDA and SQIVND (reference sequence). CDR3 length equals 14 residues. The V end lost 10 bases, the J end lost 1 base, and 16 bases lay between the germline ends.

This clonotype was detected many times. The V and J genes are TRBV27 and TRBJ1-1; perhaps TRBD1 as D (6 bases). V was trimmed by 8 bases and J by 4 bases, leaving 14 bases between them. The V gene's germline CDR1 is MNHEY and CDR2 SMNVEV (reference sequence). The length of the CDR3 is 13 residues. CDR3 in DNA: TGTGCCAGCCGACCGATACAGGGCACTGAAGCTTTCTTT. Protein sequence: CASRPIQGTEAFF.

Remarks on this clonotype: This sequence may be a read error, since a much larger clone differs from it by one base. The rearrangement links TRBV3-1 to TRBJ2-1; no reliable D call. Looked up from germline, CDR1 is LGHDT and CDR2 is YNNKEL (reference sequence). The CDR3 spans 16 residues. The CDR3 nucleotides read TGTACCAGCAGCCAAGACCTCTCACCGTCCGATAATGAGCAGTTCTTC. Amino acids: CTSSQDLSPSDNEQFF.

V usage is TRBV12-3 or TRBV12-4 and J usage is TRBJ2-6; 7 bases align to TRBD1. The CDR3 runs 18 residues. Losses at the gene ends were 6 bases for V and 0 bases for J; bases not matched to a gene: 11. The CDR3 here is CASRDGQVYFSGANVLTF. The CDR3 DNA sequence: TGTGCCAGCAGGGACGGACAGGTCTACTTCTCTGGGGCCAACGTCCTGACTTTC.

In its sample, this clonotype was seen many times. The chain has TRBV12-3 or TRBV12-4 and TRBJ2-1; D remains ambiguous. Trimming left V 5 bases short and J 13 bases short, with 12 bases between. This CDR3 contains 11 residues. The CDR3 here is CASSHSAPQFF. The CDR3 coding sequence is TGTGCCAGCAGTCATTCCGCCCCCCAGTTCTTC.